This section outlines one T cell receptor beta chain sequence together with its context. It lacks a known antigen. Base qualities are not at hand, and no much larger clone is one base apart. Genomic DNA was extracted with the Qiagen DNeasy kit from unsorted PBMCs and from negatively selected CD4+ and CD8+ fractions. TCR beta CDR3 regions were amplified by immunoSEQ multiplex PCR using primers annealing to V and J segments. Amplification bias was minimized using a synthetic immune receptor repertoire, and residual bias was removed computationally after sequencing. The authors processed their data as follows. Custom Python scripts were used to quantify repertoire diversity as the Shannon entropy index. Unsorted, CD4+ and CD8+ repertoires were analyzed separately, except for combined analyses in which CD4+ and CD8+ sequences were merged in silico. Clonal expansion was defined as at least a 2-fold frequency increase after treatment relative to C1D1, with a pseudocount of 0.5 for undetected baseline clones. Clones with 0 or 1 copy at C1D1 were classified as singleton clones, and clones with 2 or more copies were classified as non-singleton clones. Clones expanded in unsorted samples were labelled as CD4+, CD8+ or unknown by matching protein sequences in sorted samples from the same patient. Diversity changes from C1D1 to C4D1 were tested in paired samples using Wilcoxon tests. This immuneACCESS table, as held by TCRdb, lists in-frame sequences with V and J called but not all clones. Of the missing ones, under half trace to an unresolved V gene in checked studies; the others have no known cause. V, J and clone size are taken as reported in that table, and D and trimming were inferred from the DNA itself. This sample holds nearly 100,000 clones; approximately 88% were observed only once. Jointly, the top ten make up over 9% of the sample.

These data originate in a study of PD-1 blockade in classical Hodgkin lymphoma (dated by TCRdb to between 2020 and 2021). Turning to the overall study: Nivolumab dosing was 3 mg/kg intravenously every 2 weeks, continuing until either disease progression or unacceptable toxicity. To define a peripheral blood immune signature of response to PD-1 blockade in classical Hodgkin lymphoma, the study combined TCR beta sequencing with CyTOF. What the authors observed across the whole study: Trial patients with a complete response had baseline diversity similar to that of newly diagnosed patients, while partial responders and progressors had significantly lower diversity. The study covered only a single clinical trial cohort, and the causes of the repertoire differences, possibly disease activity or prior therapy, were still not defined. Baseline TCR diversity was reported to be lower in newly diagnosed patients than in healthy donors, and even lower in relapsed/refractory patients. Lower diversity was observed in patients in whom nivolumab was started less than 1 year after ASCT, and these patients were excluded from later analyses so that confounding by immune reconstitution would be avoided. A significant rise by C4D1 was seen in CD4+ but not CD8+ TCR diversity (p=0.0027 vs p=0.16), with the rise being most apparent in complete responders (p=0.02).

The CDR3, from cysteine to phenylalanine, totals 15 residues. Only CDR3 DNA remains: 45 bases, in frame from the first base. CDR1 and CDR2 are drawn from the germline V gene: SGHRS, YFSETQ. The germline ends are 10 bases apart after V is trimmed by 0 bases and J by 1 base. This sample's time point label indicates: cycle 1 day 1 (C1D1), immediately before nivolumab initiation. Relapse after autologous stem cell transplantation had occurred in all trial patients, and cohorts A, B and C were distinguished by prior brentuximab vedotin exposure. A total of around 59 patients with relapsed/refractory classical Hodgkin lymphoma made up the trial cohort, and each patient's best overall response was complete response, partial response or progressive disease. Trial patients were treated with single-agent nivolumab in the multi-cohort phase II CheckMate 205 trial. An independent review committee assessed best overall response by applying the 2007 International Working Group response criteria. Trial PBMCs were collected just before the start of nivolumab (C1D1) and during therapy at cycle 2 day 1 and cycle 4 day 1. Peripheral blood was collected in 8 mL Vacutainer Cell Preparation Tubes, from which PBMCs were isolated by centrifugation and then cryopreserved.

The chain is assembled from TRBV5-1 and TRBJ2-5, and possibly TRBD1, on 5 matching bases. Material: peripheral blood mononuclear cells (PBMCs), obtained at baseline. This clonotype originated in a human donor with classical Hodgkin lymphoma. The CDR3 region reads CASSLARAPQETQYF. The nucleotides read TGCGCCAGCAGCTTGGCCAGGGCCCCCCAAGAGACCCAGTACTTC.